This note documents a single TCR beta chain sequence. Its antigen remains unidentified. Generated by immunoSEQ multiplex PCR, the TCRdb table keeps only in-frame clones and is missing some. Of 1,400,000 or so clones listed, 98% were seen once; the top ten hold roughly 0.36%. This record belongs to a study of shared clonotypes between healthy human individuals. Study-wide results and caveats: Memory subsets generally showed smaller estimated richness than naive subsets did.

Donors, without exception, were Caucasian adults residing in Nashville, Tennessee. The germline V and J ends were trimmed by 7 bases and 3 bases, with 17 bases remaining between them. Germline CDR1 SGHDT, CDR2 YYEEEE. This CDR3 has 14 amino acids. This receptor was obtained from a man aged 25-45 years in good health. The sequencing sample was made of naive CD4+ T cells sorted from blood. Subset given: CD45RA+ positively selected. The V gene is TRBV5-6, the J gene TRBJ2-7; perhaps D is TRBD1 or TRBD2 (5 bases each). For the CDR3, the DNA is TGTGCCAGCGCCCGGGGCAGGACTCACTACGAGCAGTACTTC. Protein: CASARGRTHYEQYF.